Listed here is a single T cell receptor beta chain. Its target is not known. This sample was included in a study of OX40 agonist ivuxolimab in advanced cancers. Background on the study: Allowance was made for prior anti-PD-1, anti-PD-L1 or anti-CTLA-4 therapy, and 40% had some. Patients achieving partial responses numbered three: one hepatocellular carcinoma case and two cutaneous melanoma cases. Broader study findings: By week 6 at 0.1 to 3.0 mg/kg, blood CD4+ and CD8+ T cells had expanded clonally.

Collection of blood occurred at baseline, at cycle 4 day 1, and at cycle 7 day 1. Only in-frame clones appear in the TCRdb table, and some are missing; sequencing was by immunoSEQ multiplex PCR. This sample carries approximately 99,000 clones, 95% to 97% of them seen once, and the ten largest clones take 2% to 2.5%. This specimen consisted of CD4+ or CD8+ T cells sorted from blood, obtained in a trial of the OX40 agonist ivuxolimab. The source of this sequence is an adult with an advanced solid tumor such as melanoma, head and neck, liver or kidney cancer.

The DNA for the CDR3 is TGCGCCAGCAGCACCCGGACTAGCGGGAGCTACGAGCAGTACTTC. Translation: CASSTRTSGSYEQYF. The V and J genes are TRBV4-3 and TRBJ2-7, with TRBD2 identical over 13 bases. With 5 bases clipped from V and 3 bases from J, the junction kept 4 bases outside the gene matches. CDR1 is LGHNA, CDR2 YSLEER, per germline. The CDR3 spans 15 residues.